Below, 30 T cell receptor beta chains from the same sample are listed, as sequenced in a study of monozygotic twins with inflammatory bowel disease. Each CDR3 protein gets one entry in TCRdb, which reprocessed the 5' RACE reads and gives no DNA. With under 150,000 distinct CDR3 sequences in the sample, the ten largest clones hold 2.4%. Sequenced: blood. The receptors were gathered from a human donor with ulcerative colitis or Crohn's disease, or a healthy co-twin of an affected twin (not recorded which).

This rearrangement joins TRBV5-1 to TRBJ2-3; TCRdb reports TRBD1, a call that lacks DNA to check it against. The V gene's germline CDR1 is SGHRS and CDR2 YFSETQ. The CDR3 contains 17 residues. The CDR3 reads CASSLVLSGSFTDTQYF.

The rearrangement links TRBV5-1 to TRBJ2-7; the TCRdb call, TRBD1, lacks DNA for checking. There are 15 residues in the CDR3. Germline V CDR1 and CDR2: SGHRS, YFSETQ. CDR3 region: CASSPLGQSSYEQYF.

The chain links TRBV11-2 to TRBJ2-5; TCRdb calls TRBD2, which cannot be checked without DNA. Germline CDR1 SGHAT, CDR2 FQNNGV. This CDR3 comprises 16 residues. Here the CDR3 reads CASSLGVREIQETQYF.

This rearrangement joins TRBV18 to TRBJ1-5. This CDR3 contains 14 residues. Germline CDR1 and CDR2: KGHSH and LQKENI. This CDR3 reads CASSPTGFGQPQHF.

The V and J genes are TRBV19 and TRBJ1-6. The CDR3 has 15 amino acids. The germline CDR1 and CDR2 sequences are LNHDA and SQIVND (reference sequence). The CDR3 here is CASTPWASYNSPLHF.

This chain joins TRBV5-5 and TRBJ1-1; checking the TCRdb D call of TRBD1 is not possible without DNA. Germline V gene lookup returns CDR1 SGHKS and CDR2 YYEKEE (reference sequence). This CDR3 region has 15 residues. The CDR3 spells CASSGSGQRNTEAFF.

The rearrangement joins TRBV6-1 to TRBJ2-5; TCRdb lists TRBD2, though no DNA is available to test this call. This CDR3 spans 15 amino acids. Germline loops: CDR1 MNHNS, CDR2 SASEGT. CDR3 sequence: CASSDIRAGQETQYF.

The V and J genes are TRBV28 and TRBJ1-6; there is no DNA to check the TCRdb D call of TRBD1. In germline, CDR1 is MDHEN, CDR2 SYDVKM. This CDR3 contains 15 residues. CDR3 loop: CASSYRRGYNSPLHF. Drawing the rest from reference TRBV28 and TRBJ1-6, the complete variable domain is DVKVTQSSRYLVKRTGEKVFLECVQDMDHENMFWYRQDPGLGLRLIYFSYDVKMKEKGDIPEGYSVSREKKERFSLILESASTNQTSMYLCASSYRRGYNSPLHFGNGTRLTVT.

The chain combines TRBV5-4 with TRBJ2-7; TCRdb's D call, TRBD1, is unchecked because there is no DNA. The CDR3 spans 14 residues. The germline V gene has CDR1 SGHNT and CDR2 YYREEE (reference sequence). CDR3 amino acids: CASSPIGGIYEQYF.

V and J are TRBV5-1 and TRBJ2-7; TCRdb proposes TRBD1, but this gene call is untestable without DNA. Germline CDR1 and CDR2: SGHRS and YFSETQ. The CDR3 totals 13 residues. The CDR3: CASSLQGAAEQYF.

CDR3 sequence reads: CASSSRSDSPLHF. V usage is TRBV7-2 and J usage is TRBJ1-6. The germline CDR1 and CDR2 sequences are SGHTA and FQGNSA. The CDR3 loop spans 13 amino acids.

The rearrangement joins TRBV9 to TRBJ2-5. The CDR3 has 13 residues. The germline gives CDR1 SGDLS, CDR2 YYNGEE. CDR3 loop: CASSVDNAETQYF.

J is TRBJ2-1 and V is TRBV5-1; the D call from TCRdb, TRBD1, cannot be confirmed without DNA. CDR3 size: 15 residues. CDR1 is SGHRS, CDR2 YFSETQ, per germline. This CDR3 is CASSLEGGPYNEQFF.

The chain combines TRBV7-8 with TRBJ2-7; no DNA is available, so the TRBD1 call from TCRdb remains unchecked. The germline V gene encodes CDR1 SGHVS and CDR2 FQNEAQ. The length of the CDR3 is 18 residues. This CDR3 reads CASSPRFLVRGKGNEQYF.

The rearrangement uses TRBV3-1 and TRBJ2-3; checking the TCRdb D call of TRBD2 is not possible without DNA. Germline V gene sequence: CDR1 LGHDT, CDR2 YNNKEL (reference sequence). The CDR3 has 16 amino acids. The CDR3 sequence is CASSQLLGSSTDTQYF.

The chain joins TRBV4-3 to TRBJ1-2. Looked up from germline, CDR1 is LGHNA and CDR2 is YSLEER. This CDR3 has 15 residues. The CDR3: CASSQESTLTYGYTF.

The chain employs TRBV11-2 and TRBJ1-1; the TRBD1 assignment by TCRdb is unverifiable without DNA. CDR1 is SGHAT, CDR2 FQNNGV, per germline. The CDR3 sequence is 14 residues long. This CDR3 reads CASSLVRGWTEAFF.

This rearrangement joins TRBV5-6 to TRBJ1-2. The CDR3 is 17 amino acids. The germline CDR1 and CDR2 sequences are SGHDT and YYEEEE. The CDR3 here is CASSWKTAYLTNYGYTF.

J is TRBJ2-5 and V is TRBV5-1; the D gene TCRdb calls, TRBD1, cannot be checked with no DNA. The CDR3 consists of 14 residues. Germline CDR1 and CDR2: SGHRS and YFSETQ. The chain's CDR3 is CASSPGTHQETQYF. Full variable domain (remainder filled in from reference TRBV5-1 and TRBJ2-5): KAGVTQTPRYLIKTRGQQVTLSCSPISGHRSVSWYQQTPGQGLQFLFEYFSETQRNKGNFPGRFSGRQFSNSRSEMNVSTLELGDSALYLCASSPGTHQETQYFGPGTRLLVL.

This chain joins TRBV20-1 and TRBJ2-5; TCRdb calls TRBD2, which cannot be checked without DNA. This CDR3 comprises 18 residues. Germline V gene lookup returns CDR1 DFQATT and CDR2 SNEGSKA (reference sequence). CDR3 amino acids: CSARALAGNFAGQETQYF.

J is TRBJ1-1 and V is TRBV6-2 or TRBV6-3; no DNA is available, so the TRBD1 call from TCRdb remains unchecked. The CDR3 covers 14 residues. CDR1 is MNHEY, CDR2 SVGEGT, per germline. The CDR3 reads CASSFRGRVTEAFF.

V gene TRBV3-1 combines with J gene TRBJ1-1. Germline loops: CDR1 LGHDT, CDR2 YNNKEL (reference sequence). This CDR3 has 14 amino acids. CDR3 loop: CASSQAHAGTEAFF.

The chain combines TRBV6-1 with TRBJ1-2; without DNA, the TCRdb call of TRBD1 cannot be checked. The CDR3 extends over 17 amino acids. Per germline, CDR1 MNHNS and CDR2 SASEGT. CDR3 sequence reads: CASSPGLRAGGNYGYTF.

This rearrangement joins TRBV20-1 to TRBJ1-5; the D call from TCRdb, TRBD1, cannot be confirmed without DNA. Germline V gene lookup returns CDR1 DFQATT and CDR2 SNEGSKA (reference sequence). The CDR3 runs to 13 residues. The CDR3 here is CSADRGNNQPQHF.

The chain carries TRBV7-2 and TRBJ2-2. The germline CDR1 and CDR2 sequences are SGHTA and FQGNSA. The CDR3 covers 14 residues. CDR3 sequence reads: CASSLFGPTGELFF.

The chain employs TRBV4-1 and TRBJ2-5. CDR3 length equals 14 residues. CDR1 MGHRA and CDR2 YSYEKL come from the germline V gene. This CDR3 is CASSQAGTVETQYF.

This chain connects TRBV5-1 to TRBJ2-1. CDR1 is SGHRS, CDR2 YFSETQ, per germline. This CDR3 comprises 19 residues. The CDR3 protein is CASSFGLIAGLGNNNEQFF.

The chain joins TRBV29-1 to TRBJ1-1; no DNA is available, so the TRBD1 call from TCRdb remains unchecked. The CDR3 loop spans 13 amino acids. Germline V gene lookup returns CDR1 SQVTM and CDR2 ANQGSEA. This CDR3 is CSVTSQGPAEAFF. The variable domain in full, with the rest retrieved from reference TRBV29-1 and TRBJ1-1, is SAVISQKPSRDICQRGTSLTIQCQVDSQVTMMFWYRQQPGQSLTLIATANQGSEATYESGFVIDKFPISRPNLTFSTLTVSNMSPEDSSIYLCSVTSQGPAEAFFGQGTRLTVV.

This chain links TRBV9 with TRBJ1-5. Germline V lookup: CDR1 SGDLS, CDR2 YYNGEE. The CDR3 spans 13 residues. The CDR3 protein is CASSVAPDQPQHF.

The rearrangement links TRBV19 to TRBJ1-3. Germline assignment: CDR1 LNHDA and CDR2 SQIVND (reference sequence). This CDR3 region has 15 residues. CDR3 protein: CASSRLLSSGNTIYF.